These T cell receptor beta chains were read from a single sample in a study of OX40 agonist ivuxolimab in advanced cancers. Sequencing was performed with immunoSEQ multiplex PCR; in TCRdb, only in-frame clones are kept and a portion is missing. The sample records around 59,000 clones, about 89% being singletons. This specimen was CD4+ or CD8+ T cells sorted from blood, taken in a trial of the OX40 agonist ivuxolimab. The receptors originated from an adult with an advanced solid tumor such as melanoma, head and neck, liver or kidney cancer. CDR3s include the opening cysteine and the closing phenylalanine or tryptophan. Each record gives: CDR3 protein, CDR3 DNA, D gene, V gene, J gene, clone size. D genes are given only for firm matches. Only part of the rows carry a size: once, few, many, or a class if the clone is expanded.

CASSFPTGTGPQETQYF	TGTGCCAGCAGTTTTCCTACCGGGACAGGGCCCCAAGAGACCCAGTACTTC	TRBD1	TRBV28	TRBJ2-5	.
CASSYSDRGRLFF	TGTGCCAGCAGTTACTCGGATCGCGGAAGACTGTTTTTT	.	TRBV6-6	TRBJ1-4	.
CASRSGATYEQYF	TGTGCCAGCAGGTCAGGGGCCACCTACGAGCAGTACTTC	.	TRBV27	TRBJ2-7	.
CASSYSSLRSNEQFF	TGTGCCAGCAGTTACTCGAGCCTACGGAGCAATGAGCAGTTCTTC	.	TRBV6-5	TRBJ2-1	.
CASSSPLEGVITEAFF	TGTGCCAGCAGTTCCCCACTGGAAGGGGTTATCACTGAAGCTTTCTTT	.	TRBV27	TRBJ1-1	.
CASSVRGNTEAFF	TGTGCCAGCAGTGTAAGGGGGAACACTGAAGCTTTCTTT	.	TRBV6-1	TRBJ1-1	.
CASSLREAWEPQHF	TGTGCCAGCAGTCTAAGGGAGGCCTGGGAACCCCAGCATTTT	.	TRBV6-5	TRBJ1-5	once
CASSPLGAGGGYNEQFF	TGTGCCAGCAGTCCCCTCGGAGCGGGAGGGGGTTACAATGAGCAGTTCTTC	TRBD2	TRBV6-4	TRBJ2-1	.
CSVVAAPFYNEQFF	TGCAGCGTAGTAGCGGCACCCTTCTACAATGAGCAGTTCTTC	.	TRBV29-1	TRBJ2-1	.
CASSLGDRAHSGAFF	TGTGCCAGCAGCTTAGGGGACAGGGCCCACTCAGGAGCTTTCTTT	TRBD1	TRBV7-9	TRBJ1-1	.
CASSLREGIPDNEQFF	TGTGCCAGCAGCTTGAGAGAGGGGATCCCTGACAATGAGCAGTTCTTC	.	TRBV7-9	TRBJ2-1	.
CASSPGLASSYNEQFF	TGTGCCAGCAGCCCTGGACTGGCGAGCTCCTACAATGAGCAGTTCTTC	.	TRBV9	TRBJ2-1	.
CASSVGQRGTGELFF	TGTGCCAGCAGCGTCGGCCAGCGGGGCACCGGGGAGCTGTTTTTT	TRBD2	TRBV9	TRBJ2-2	few
CASSLVVRGLETQYF	TGTGCCAGCAGCTTAGTGGTCAGGGGATTAGAGACCCAGTACTTC	.	TRBV7-2	TRBJ2-5	.
CASSFPAGSPHNEQFF	TGTGCCAGCAGCTTTCCAGCGGGATCGCCGCACAATGAGCAGTTCTTC	TRBD2	TRBV11-1	TRBJ2-1	.
CASSTTRLGTNNEQFF	TGTGCCAGCAGCACCACCCGTTTAGGGACCAACAATGAGCAGTTCTTC	.	TRBV7-9	TRBJ2-1	.
CASSGGQGYGYTF	TGTGCCAGCAGCGGGGGACAGGGCTATGGCTACACCTTC	TRBD1	TRBV9	TRBJ1-2	once
CASSVPGTSGYEQYF	TGTGCCAGCAGTGTTCCCGGGACTAGCGGCTACGAGCAGTACTTC	TRBD2	TRBV2	TRBJ2-7	.
CASSLGMPGQGARHEQFF	TGTGCCAGCAGTTTAGGAATGCCTGGACAGGGGGCGAGGCATGAGCAGTTCTTC	TRBD1	TRBV27	TRBJ2-1	once
CASSLVGGNSNQPQHF	TGTGCCAGCAGCCTGGTGGGGGGCAATAGCAATCAGCCCCAGCATTTT	.	TRBV5-5	TRBJ1-5	.
CASGGSSYNEQFF	TGTGCCAGCGGAGGGTCCTCCTACAATGAGCAGTTCTTC	.	TRBV27	TRBJ2-1	.
CASSQDASGSYYEQYF	TGCGCCAGCAGCCAAGATGCTAGCGGGAGTTACTACGAGCAGTACTTC	TRBD2	TRBV4-1	TRBJ2-7	.
CSVAGPGRNEQFF	TGCAGCGTCGCTGGCCCCGGGAGAAATGAGCAGTTCTTC	.	TRBV29-1	TRBJ2-1	.
CASSPRYEQYF	TGTGCCAGCAGTCCGAGATACGAGCAGTACTTC	.	TRBV28	TRBJ2-7	.
CTSSRPLGAGEGDEQYF	TGCACCAGCAGCCGTCCGCTCGGAGCGGGAGAGGGCGACGAGCAGTACTTC	.	TRBV1	TRBJ2-7	.
CASSPRGKNTEAFF	TGTGCCAGCAGCCCGCGGGGGAAGAACACTGAAGCTTTCTTT	.	TRBV5-4	TRBJ1-1	once
CASSSQGYTEAFF	TGTGCCAGCAGTTCGCAGGGGTACACTGAAGCTTTCTTT	.	TRBV27	TRBJ1-1	.
CASSPTPVIGTEAFF	TGTGCCAGCAGCCCAACTCCGGTAATCGGCACTGAAGCTTTCTTT	.	TRBV7-9	TRBJ1-1	.
CASSGGPGTGAGNQPQHF	TGTGCCAGCAGTGGAGGGCCCGGGACAGGGGCGGGCAATCAGCCCCAGCATTTT	TRBD1	TRBV2	TRBJ1-5	once
CASSQDRGDTEAFF	TGCGCCAGCAGCCAGGACAGGGGGGACACTGAAGCTTTCTTT	TRBD1	TRBV4-1	TRBJ1-1	.
CASSWTGREQYF	TGTGCCAGCAGTTGGACAGGGCGGGAGCAGTACTTC	TRBD1	TRBV2	TRBJ2-7	.
CAISDNSYEQYF	TGTGCCATCAGTGACAATTCCTACGAGCAGTACTTC	.	TRBV10-3	TRBJ2-7	.
CASKTGREKLFF	TGTGCCAGTAAGACAGGGCGGGAAAAACTGTTTTTT	TRBD1	TRBV19	TRBJ1-4	once
CASSHTSGLTGTGFYNEQFF	TGTGCCAGCAGCCATACCTCGGGTCTGACCGGGACAGGGTTTTACAATGAGCAGTTCTTC	TRBD1	TRBV16	TRBJ2-1	.
CASSSKSPGLAEPIGTQYF	TGTGCCAGCAGCTCCAAATCCCCGGGACTAGCGGAGCCAATAGGGACCCAGTACTTC	TRBD2	TRBV11-2	TRBJ2-5	.
CASSRTGGVTGELFF	TGTGCCAGCAGTAGGACAGGCGGGGTAACCGGGGAGCTGTTTTTT	.	TRBV27	TRBJ2-2	.
CASSHRFNEQFF	TGTGCCAGCAGCCACAGATTCAATGAGCAGTTCTTC	.	TRBV14	TRBJ2-1	.
CAFNPPFNYGYTF	TGTGCCTTTAACCCCCCATTTAACTATGGCTACACCTTC	.	TRBV25-1	TRBJ1-2	.
CASSQPGQNLNPYEQYF	TGTGCCAGCAGTCAGCCGGGGCAGAATTTAAACCCCTACGAGCAGTACTTC	.	TRBV27	TRBJ2-7	.
CASSLKGVGARSYGYTF	TGTGCCAGCAGCTTGAAAGGGGTAGGGGCAAGAAGTTATGGCTACACCTTC	.	TRBV5-6	TRBJ1-2	.
CASSLTKGEPTNEKLFF	TGTGCCAGCAGCTTAACGAAGGGGGAACCAACTAATGAAAAACTGTTTTTT	.	TRBV7-3	TRBJ1-4	.
CALTSGSTDTQYF	TGTGCCTTGACTAGCGGGAGCACAGATACGCAGTATTTT	TRBD2	TRBV30	TRBJ2-3	.
CASSFMKGQGLRGNQPQHF	TGTGCCAGCAGTTTCATGAAAGGACAGGGACTAAGAGGCAATCAGCCCCAGCATTTT	TRBD1	TRBV28	TRBJ1-5	.
CASSQGQSGANVLTF	TGCGCCAGCAGCCAAGGACAATCTGGGGCCAACGTCCTGACTTTC	.	TRBV4-3	TRBJ2-6	.
CASSPRQGYEQYF	TGTGCCAGCAGCCCCCGGCAGGGCTACGAGCAGTACTTC	.	TRBV7-9	TRBJ2-7	once
CASSFGQGMRQPQHF	TGTGCCAGCAGTTTTGGACAGGGGATGAGGCAGCCCCAGCATTTT	TRBD1	TRBV7-2	TRBJ1-5	.
CASSLPDRVNSPLHF	TGTGCCAGCAGCCTCCCGGACAGGGTTAATTCACCCCTCCACTTT	.	TRBV21-1	TRBJ1-6	.
CASSWGQGYQETQYF	TGTGCCAGCAGCTGGGGACAGGGATACCAAGAGACCCAGTACTTC	TRBD1	TRBV11-1	TRBJ2-5	.
CSVLRGAEAFF	TGCAGCGTTCTGCGGGGCGCTGAAGCTTTCTTT	.	TRBV29-1	TRBJ1-1	.
CASSLPGVVPDTQYF	TGTGCCAGCAGCTTACCGGGAGTCGTCCCAGATACGCAGTATTTT	.	TRBV7-9	TRBJ2-3	.
CASSELAGGPETQYF	TGTGCCAGCAGTGAACTAGCGGGAGGGCCAGAGACCCAGTACTTC	TRBD2	TRBV6-7	TRBJ2-5	.
CASSSQRHGATNYGYTF	TGTGCCAGCAGTTCTCAACGACACGGAGCCACTAACTATGGCTACACCTTC	.	TRBV28	TRBJ1-2	.
CASSPGTSGAQETQYF	TGTGCCAGCAGCCCCGGGACTAGCGGGGCCCAAGAGACCCAGTACTTC	TRBD2	TRBV7-9	TRBJ2-5	.
CAWSGADRPWEAFF	TGTGCCTGGAGTGGGGCCGACAGGCCCTGGGAAGCTTTCTTT	.	TRBV30	TRBJ1-1	.